These 21 T cell receptor beta chains originate from one sample sequenced in a study of control samples from healthy donors and cancer patients. Profiled with immunoSEQ multiplex PCR; TCRdb holds only in-frame clones, not every one. The sample holds about 180,000 clones, 90% seen once. Sample: blood. The receptors shown here come from a woman aged 45-59 years in good health.

The V call is TRBV28, the J call TRBJ1-2; D call uncertain. CDR1 and CDR2 from the germline V gene are MDHEN and SYDVKM. V was clipped by 9 bases and J by 8 bases, with 16 bases between them. The CDR3 runs to 12 residues. The CDR3 sequence is CASYPHSGGYTF. CDR3 DNA: TGTGCCAGTTACCCCCACAGCGGAGGCTACACCTTC.

V and J are TRBV28 and TRBJ2-2; D is unresolved. Germline V CDR1 and CDR2: MDHEN, SYDVKM. This CDR3 contains 12 residues. The V gene lost 5 bases and the J gene lost 5 bases, with 6 bases spanning the gap. DNA of the CDR3: TGTGCCAGCAGTCTCCCTACCGGGGAGCTGTTTTTT. Translation gives CASSLPTGELFF.

The chain couples TRBV28 to TRBJ1-6; 12 nucleotides agree with TRBD1. From germline, CDR1 is MDHEN and CDR2 SYDVKM. The trim removed 1 base at V and 10 bases at J, leaving 2 bases unmatched. This CDR3 has 15 residues. CDR3 residues: CASSLFGTGGSPLHF. The CDR3 DNA is TGTGCCAGCAGTTTATTCGGGACAGGGGGCTCACCCCTCCACTTT.

The V and J genes are TRBV9 and TRBJ1-6; D remains unclear. Germline V gene sequence: CDR1 SGDLS, CDR2 YYNGEE. This CDR3 spans 15 amino acids. Trimming pared 4 bases from V and 5 bases from J, leaving 13 bases between. Here the CDR3 DNA reads TGTGCCAGCAGCCTTAGCGCTTCCAATAATTCACCCCTCCACTTT. Protein product: CASSLSASNNSPLHF.

This clone was counted only a few times. The V call is TRBV6-2 or TRBV6-3, the J call TRBJ2-7, with no clear D. Germline loops: CDR1 MNHEY, CDR2 SVGEGT. The CDR3 loop spans 11 amino acids. Trimming stripped 6 bases from V and 3 bases from J, with 6 bases between. CDR3 sequence reads: CASSPYYEQYF. The CDR3 DNA reads TGTGCCAGCAGCCCATACTACGAGCAGTACTTC.

This clone appeared once. The rearrangement joins TRBV7-8 to TRBJ2-7; perhaps TRBD2 as D (6 bases). The CDR3 length is 15 residues. CDR1 SGHVS and CDR2 FQNEAQ come from the germline V gene. Trimming removed 1 base from V and 6 bases from J, with 16 bases in between. Written as DNA, the CDR3 is TGTGCCAGCAGCTTAGGGGGAGGAGCCGAGTCCGAGCAGTACTTC. As protein: CASSLGGGAESEQYF. The variable domain in full, completed from reference TRBV7-8 and TRBJ2-7, reads GAGVSQSPRYKVAKRGQDVALRCDPISGHVSLFWYQQALGQGPEFLTYFQNEAQLDKSGLPSDRFFAERPEGSVSTLKIQRTQQEDSAVYLCASSLGGGAESEQYFGPGTRLTVT.

The chain links TRBV29-1 to TRBJ1-2, with no clear D. Trimming shortened V by 4 bases and J by 0 bases, and 6 bases separated the two germline ends. Germline assignment: CDR1 SQVTM and CDR2 ANQGSEA. CDR3 length equals 12 residues. In DNA form, the CDR3 reads TGCAGCGTTGCGGCAGCTAACTATGGCTACACCTTC. Translated, it gives CSVAAANYGYTF. The whole variable domain, filled in from reference TRBV29-1 and TRBJ1-2, reads SAVISQKPSRDICQRGTSLTIQCQVDSQVTMMFWYRQQPGQSLTLIATANQGSEATYESGFVIDKFPISRPNLTFSTLTVSNMSPEDSSIYLCSVAAANYGYTFGSGTRLTVV.

The chain is built from TRBV27 and TRBJ1-5; D gene ambiguous. The germline V and J ends were trimmed by 2 bases and 6 bases, with 11 bases remaining between them. This CDR3 spans 14 amino acids. Germline V gene data show CDR1 as MNHEY and CDR2 as SMNVEV (reference sequence). This chain's CDR3 is CASSLAGRAQPQHF. The CDR3 DNA reads TGTGCCAGCAGTTTAGCCGGTCGGGCTCAGCCCCAGCATTTT.

This clone has a single count. This rearrangement joins TRBV5-4 to TRBJ2-1; D ambiguous. This CDR3 spans 13 amino acids. V gave up 2 bases and J gave up 6 bases, with 9 bases separating them. Germline V gene sequence: CDR1 SGHNT, CDR2 YYREEE (reference sequence). The CDR3 sequence: CASSFGGGNEQFF. The CDR3 DNA follows: TGTGCCAGCAGCTTCGGCGGCGGCAATGAGCAGTTCTTC.

The chain uses TRBV10-3 and TRBJ2-2; D not resolved. Trimming took 2 bases from V and 1 from J, leaving 11 bases between them. Germline V gene lookup returns CDR1 ENHRY and CDR2 SYGVKD. This CDR3 has 16 residues. Here the CDR3 reads CAISERRRGNTGELFF. The CDR3 nucleotides are TGTGCCATCAGTGAGCGGAGACGAGGGAACACCGGGGAGCTGTTTTTT.

The chain has TRBV11-2 and TRBJ1-4; 7 bases agree with TRBD1. CDR1 SGHAT and CDR2 FQNNGV come from the germline V gene. With V trimmed by 7 bases and J by 8 bases, 10 bases remained unmatched. This CDR3 region has 14 residues. CDR3 sequence reads: CASTPEGQREKLFF. CDR3 bases: TGTGCCAGCACCCCGGAGGGACAGCGGGAAAAACTGTTTTTT.

This chain joins TRBV25-1 and TRBJ2-1; D is undetermined. CDR1 is MGHDK, CDR2 SYGVNS, per germline. Trimming stripped 3 bases from V and 10 bases from J, with 7 bases between. The CDR3 length is 11 residues. The CDR3 reads CASSDLLEQFF. DNA of the CDR3: TGTGCCAGCAGTGACCTCCTCGAGCAGTTCTTC.

The chain couples TRBV28 to TRBJ1-5, with D perhaps TRBD1 (6 bases). The V and J ends lost 7 bases and 2 bases respectively, with 18 bases between them. Germline CDR1 reads MDHEN; CDR2 reads SYDVKM. The CDR3 extends over 16 amino acids. The CDR3 sequence: CASNPLGGRRNQPQHF. In DNA, the CDR3 is TGTGCCAGCAACCCACTTGGGGGGCGTCGCAATCAGCCCCAGCATTTT.

V is TRBV28 and J is TRBJ1-3; D not certain. Germline CDR1 MDHEN, CDR2 SYDVKM. This CDR3 contains 13 residues. The ends were cut back, 7 bases at V and 0 bases at J, with 7 bases in the middle. CDR3 protein: CASNYLSGNTIYF. The CDR3 DNA reads TGTGCCAGCAATTATCTCTCTGGAAACACCATATATTTT.

The table lists this clone with a count of one. The rearrangement uses TRBV29-1 and TRBJ2-5; D may be TRBD1 (5 bases). CDR3 length: 14 amino acids. V was shortened by 4 bases and J by 1 base, with 13 bases between the two germline ends. CDR1 and CDR2 from the germline V gene are SQVTM and ANQGSEA. CDR3 sequence reads: CSVGGQTAQETQYF. The CDR3 coding sequence is TGCAGCGTTGGGGGCCAGACAGCCCAAGAGACCCAGTACTTC.

The V gene is TRBV12-5, the J gene TRBJ1-1; no definite D call. The CDR3 spans 14 residues. In germline, CDR1 is LGHNT, CDR2 FRNRAP. V lost 6 bases, J lost 0 bases, and 11 bases lay in between. CDR3 DNA sequence: TGTGCTAGTGGCCGGGGTGGGATGAACACTGAAGCTTTCTTT. This codes for CASGRGGMNTEAFF. Supplemented by reference TRBV12-5 and TRBJ1-1, the full variable domain reads DARVTQTPRHKVTEMGQEVTMRCQPILGHNTVFWYRQTMMQGLELLAYFRNRAPLDDSGMPKDRFSAEMPDATLATLKIQPSEPRDSAVYFCASGRGGMNTEAFFGQGTRLTVV.

This clone was detected only a few times. The rearrangement links TRBV5-1 to TRBJ2-7, with 10 positions matching TRBD2. J was trimmed by 6 bases and V by 7 bases; bases with no gene match: 13. Germline loops: CDR1 SGHRS, CDR2 YFSETQ. CDR3 length: 15 residues. For the CDR3, the DNA is TGCGCCAGCTCCCGGGGCCAAATAGCGGGAGGCGAGCAGTACTTC. Protein product: CASSRGQIAGGEQYF. Full variable domain (remainder filled in from reference TRBV5-1 and TRBJ2-7): KAGVTQTPRYLIKTRGQQVTLSCSPISGHRSVSWYQQTPGQGLQFLFEYFSETQRNKGNFPGRFSGRQFSNSRSEMNVSTLELGDSALYLCASSRGQIAGGEQYFGPGTRLTVT.

This chain connects TRBV7-9 to TRBJ2-7, with D tentatively TRBD1 (6 bases). Germline V gene data show CDR1 as SEHNR and CDR2 as FQNEAQ (reference sequence). Trimming pared 6 bases from V and 2 bases from J, leaving 14 bases between. The CDR3 loop spans 14 amino acids. CDR3 in DNA: TGTGCCAGCAGGGAAGGGACAACAGCCTACGAGCAGTACTTC. It is translated as CASREGTTAYEQYF.

The V call is TRBV6-6, the J call TRBJ2-7; a possible D gene is TRBD2 (6 bases). This CDR3 comprises 16 residues. Germline values: CDR1 MNHNY, CDR2 SVGAGI (reference sequence). V lost 0 bases and J 2 bases, leaving 14 bases between the germline ends. In nucleotides, the CDR3 is TGTGCCAGCAGTTACTCGAATAGCGGAGTTACCTACGAGCAGTACTTC. Amino acid sequence: CASSYSNSGVTYEQYF.

The V call is TRBV30, the J call TRBJ2-1; no clear D. Germline-derived CDR1 and CDR2 are GTSNPN and SVGIG (reference sequence). This CDR3 contains 14 residues. Trimming stripped 2 bases from V and 9 bases from J, with 17 bases between. The CDR3 region has the DNA TGTGCCTGGAGTACGGGTAGTACTTTGGCTGAGCAGTTCTTC. Translated: CAWSTGSTLAEQFF.

V and J are TRBV10-3 and TRBJ2-2, with 8 bases aligning to TRBD2. Germline V CDR1 and CDR2: ENHRY, SYGVKD. This CDR3 comprises 14 residues. Germline trimming cut 6 bases from V and 2 bases from J; bases unmatched to any gene: 2. This CDR3 is CAIRRGANTGELFF. The DNA for the CDR3 is TGTGCCATCAGGCGGGGGGCTAACACCGGGGAGCTGTTTTTT.